This TCR beta chain emerged from a study of beta chain features in type 1 diabetes. The study's findings and limits: The naive, central memory and Treg TCRB repertoires showed an apparent similarity that was greater among patients than among healthy donors.

Since all of the isolated RNA was reverse transcribed, expressed TCRB transcripts were what got sequenced. The protocol was immunoSEQ multiplex PCR, while the TCRdb copy is restricted to in-frame clones and leaves out a portion. The table records 300,000 to 450,000 clones, over 10% of them present only once. A CD45RO/CCR7/CD25/CD127/CD95/CD27 panel sorted naive, central memory, regulatory and stem cell-like memory CD4+ cells. As regards this clone: Its antigen is unidentified.

CDR1 is SGHAT and CDR2 is FQDESV in the germline V gene (reference sequence). The CDR3 has 18 residues. With 5 bases clipped from V and 6 bases from J, the junction kept 17 bases outside the gene matches. The material sequenced was naive CD4+ T cells from blood. The clonotype comes from a man aged 18 to 30 in good health. The rearrangement uses TRBV11-1 and TRBJ2-1, with 9 bases fitting TRBD2. CDR3: CASSPPRGRAVGFNEQFF. CDR3 nucleotide sequence: TGTGCCAGCAGCCCGCCCCGCGGGAGGGCCGTAGGTTTCAATGAGCAGTTCTTC.